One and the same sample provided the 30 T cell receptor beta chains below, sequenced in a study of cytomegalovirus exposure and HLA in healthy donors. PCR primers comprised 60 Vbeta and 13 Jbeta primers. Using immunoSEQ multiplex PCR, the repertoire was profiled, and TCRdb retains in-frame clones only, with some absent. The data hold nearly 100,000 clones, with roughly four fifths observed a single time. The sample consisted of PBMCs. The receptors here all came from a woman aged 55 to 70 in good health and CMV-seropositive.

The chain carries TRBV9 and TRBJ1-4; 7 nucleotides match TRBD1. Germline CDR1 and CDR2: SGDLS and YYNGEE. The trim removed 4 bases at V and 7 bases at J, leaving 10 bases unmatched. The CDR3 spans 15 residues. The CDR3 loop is CASSPYTGVGEKLFF. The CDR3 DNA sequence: TGTGCCAGCAGCCCTTACACAGGGGTCGGTGAAAAACTGTTTTTT.

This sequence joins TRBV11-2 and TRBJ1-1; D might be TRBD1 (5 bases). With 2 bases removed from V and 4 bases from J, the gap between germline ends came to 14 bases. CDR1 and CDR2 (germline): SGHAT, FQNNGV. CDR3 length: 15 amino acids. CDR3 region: CASSLTRATGTEAFF. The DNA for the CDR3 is TGTGCCAGCAGCTTAACCAGGGCGACGGGCACTGAAGCTTTCTTT.

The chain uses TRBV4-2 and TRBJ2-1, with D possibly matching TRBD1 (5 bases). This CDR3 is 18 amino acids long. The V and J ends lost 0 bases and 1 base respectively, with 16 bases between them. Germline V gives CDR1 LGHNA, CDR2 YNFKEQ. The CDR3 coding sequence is TGTGCCAGCAGCCAAGAAGGGGATCTACGGAGATCCTACAATGAGCAGTTCTTC. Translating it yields CASSQEGDLRRSYNEQFF.

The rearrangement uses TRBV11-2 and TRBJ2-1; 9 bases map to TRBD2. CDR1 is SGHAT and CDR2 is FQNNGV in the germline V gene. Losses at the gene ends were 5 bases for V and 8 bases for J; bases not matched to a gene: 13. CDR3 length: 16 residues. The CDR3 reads CASSRFSGRLEDEQFF. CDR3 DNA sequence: TGTGCCAGCAGCCGATTTAGCGGGAGACTGGAGGATGAGCAGTTCTTC.

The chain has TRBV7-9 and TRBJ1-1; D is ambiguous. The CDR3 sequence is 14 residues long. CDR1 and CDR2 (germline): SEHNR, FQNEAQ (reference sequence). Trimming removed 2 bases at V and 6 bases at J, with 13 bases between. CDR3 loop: CASSLFQAMAEAFF. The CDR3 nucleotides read TGTGCCAGCAGCTTATTTCAGGCTATGGCTGAAGCTTTCTTT.

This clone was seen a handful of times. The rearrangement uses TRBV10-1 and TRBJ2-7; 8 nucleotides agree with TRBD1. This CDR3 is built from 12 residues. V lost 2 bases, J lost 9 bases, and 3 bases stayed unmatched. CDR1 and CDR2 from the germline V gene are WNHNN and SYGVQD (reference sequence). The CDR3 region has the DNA TGCGCCAGCAGTGAGACTGACAGGGGGCAGTACTTC. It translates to CASSETDRGQYF.

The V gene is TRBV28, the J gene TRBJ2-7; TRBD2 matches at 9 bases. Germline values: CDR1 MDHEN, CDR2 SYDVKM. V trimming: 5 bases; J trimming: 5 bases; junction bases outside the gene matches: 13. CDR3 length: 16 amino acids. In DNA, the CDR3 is TGTGCCAGCAGTCAAGTAGCGGGAGTGTTTAATGACGAGCAGTACTTC. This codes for CASSQVAGVFNDEQYF.

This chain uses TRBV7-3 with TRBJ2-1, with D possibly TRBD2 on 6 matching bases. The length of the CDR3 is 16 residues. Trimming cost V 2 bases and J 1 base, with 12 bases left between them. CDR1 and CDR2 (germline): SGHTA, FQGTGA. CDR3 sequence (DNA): TGTGCCAGCAGCTTATCACGGGACTTGTCCTACAATGAGCAGTTCTTC. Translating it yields CASSLSRDLSYNEQFF. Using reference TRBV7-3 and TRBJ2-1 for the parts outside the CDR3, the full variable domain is GAGVSQTPSNKVTEKGKYVELRCDPISGHTALYWYRQSLGQGPEFLIYFQGTGAADDSGLPNDRFFAVRPEGSVSTLKIQRTERGDSAVYLCASSLSRDLSYNEQFFGPGTRLTVL.

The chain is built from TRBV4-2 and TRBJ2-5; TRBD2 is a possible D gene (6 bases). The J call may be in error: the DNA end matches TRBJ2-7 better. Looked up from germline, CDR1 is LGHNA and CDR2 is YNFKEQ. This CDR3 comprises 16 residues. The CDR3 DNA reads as TGTGCCAGCAGCCAAGATCACCGGGGGTCATCCTACGAGCAGTACTTC. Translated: CASSQDHRGSSYEQYF.

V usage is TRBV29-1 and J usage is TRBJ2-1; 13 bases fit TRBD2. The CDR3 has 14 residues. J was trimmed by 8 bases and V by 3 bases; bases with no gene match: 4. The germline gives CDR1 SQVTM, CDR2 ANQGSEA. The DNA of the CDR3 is TGCAGCGTTGAGACTAGCGGGAGGATTTATGAGCAGTTCTTC. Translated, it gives CSVETSGRIYEQFF.

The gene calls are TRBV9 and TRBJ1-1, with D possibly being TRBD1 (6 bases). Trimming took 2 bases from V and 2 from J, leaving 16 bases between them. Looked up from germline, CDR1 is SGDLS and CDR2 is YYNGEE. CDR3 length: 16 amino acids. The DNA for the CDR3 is TGTGCCAGCAGCGTGTTGACAGGAGCCCTTAACACTGAAGCTTTCTTT. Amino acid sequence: CASSVLTGALNTEAFF.

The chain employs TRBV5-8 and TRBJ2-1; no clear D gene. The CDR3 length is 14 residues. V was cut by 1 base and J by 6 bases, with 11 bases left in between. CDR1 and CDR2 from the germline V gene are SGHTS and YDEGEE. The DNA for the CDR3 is TGTGCCAGCAGCTTGTTGAAAGTCGGCAATGAGCAGTTCTTC. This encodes CASSLLKVGNEQFF.

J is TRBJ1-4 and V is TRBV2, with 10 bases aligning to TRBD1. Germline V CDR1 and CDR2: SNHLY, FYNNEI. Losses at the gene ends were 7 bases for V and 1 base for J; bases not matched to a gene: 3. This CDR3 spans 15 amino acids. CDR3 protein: CASMDRGLTNEKLFF. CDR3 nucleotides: TGTGCCAGCATGGACAGGGGGTTAACTAATGAAAAACTGTTTTTT.

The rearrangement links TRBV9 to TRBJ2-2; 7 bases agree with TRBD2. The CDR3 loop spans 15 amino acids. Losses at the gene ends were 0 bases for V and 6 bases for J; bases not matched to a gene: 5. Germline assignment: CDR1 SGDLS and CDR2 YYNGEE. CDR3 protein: CASSVGGSGSGELFF. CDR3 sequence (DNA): TGTGCCAGCAGCGTAGGCGGGAGCGGGTCCGGGGAGCTGTTTTTT. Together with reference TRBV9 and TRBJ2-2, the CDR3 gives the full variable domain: DSGVTQTPKHLITATGQRVTLRCSPRSGDLSVYWYQQSLDQGLQFLIQYYNGEERAKGNILERFSAQQFPDLHSELNLSSLELGDSALYFCASSVGGSGSGELFFGEGSRLTVL.

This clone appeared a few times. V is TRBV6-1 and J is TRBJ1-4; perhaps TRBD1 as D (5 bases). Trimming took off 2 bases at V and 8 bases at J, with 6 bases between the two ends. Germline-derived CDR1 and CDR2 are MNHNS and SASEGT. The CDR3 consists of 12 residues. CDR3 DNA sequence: TGTGCCAGCAGTGAAAAGGGGGAAAAACTGTTTTTT. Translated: CASSEKGEKLFF.

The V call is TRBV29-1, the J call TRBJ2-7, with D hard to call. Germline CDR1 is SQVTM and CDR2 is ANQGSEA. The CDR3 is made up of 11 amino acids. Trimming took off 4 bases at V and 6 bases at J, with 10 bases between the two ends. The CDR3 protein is CSVGLTGEQYF. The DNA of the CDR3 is TGCAGCGTTGGACTCACGGGCGAGCAGTACTTC.

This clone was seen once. The CDR3 DNA sequence: TGTGCCAGCAGCCAGACGGACAGTTCTTATGGCTACACCTTC. Translated, it gives CASSQTDSSYGYTF. The V gene is TRBV4-2, the J gene TRBJ1-2; maybe TRBD1 (6 bases). Germline assignment: CDR1 LGHNA and CDR2 YNFKEQ. V lost 3 bases and J lost 5, with 13 bases in between. CDR3 length equals 14 residues.

CDR3 in DNA: TGTGCCAGCAGCTTGGGCCTAGCGGGATCGAATGAGCAGTTCTTC. As protein: CASSLGLAGSNEQFF. The J gene is TRBJ2-1, the V gene TRBV5-8; TRBD2 agrees at 9 bases. V shed 0 bases, J shed 7 bases, and the junction held 5 bases outside the gene matches. The germline CDR1 and CDR2 sequences are SGHTS and YDEGEE. The CDR3 spans 15 residues.

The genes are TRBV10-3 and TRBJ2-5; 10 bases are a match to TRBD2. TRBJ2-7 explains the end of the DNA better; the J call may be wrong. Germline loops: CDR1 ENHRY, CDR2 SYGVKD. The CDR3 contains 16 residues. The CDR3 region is CAITKNGLAASYEQYF. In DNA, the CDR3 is TGTGCCATCACCAAAAATGGACTAGCGGCGTCCTACGAGCAGTACTTC.

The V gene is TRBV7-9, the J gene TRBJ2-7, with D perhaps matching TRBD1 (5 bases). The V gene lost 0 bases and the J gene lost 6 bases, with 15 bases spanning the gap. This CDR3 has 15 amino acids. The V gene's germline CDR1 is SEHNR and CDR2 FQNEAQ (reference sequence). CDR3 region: CASSLAGPGHAEQYF. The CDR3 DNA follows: TGTGCCAGCAGCTTAGCGGGGCCGGGTCATGCCGAGCAGTACTTC.

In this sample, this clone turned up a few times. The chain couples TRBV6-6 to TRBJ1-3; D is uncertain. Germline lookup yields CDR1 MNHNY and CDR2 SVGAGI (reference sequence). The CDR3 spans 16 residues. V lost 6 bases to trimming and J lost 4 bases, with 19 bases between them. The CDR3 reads CASRPRGLSSGNTIYF. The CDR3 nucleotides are TGTGCCAGCAGGCCTCGAGGCCTAAGCTCCGGAAACACCATATATTTT.

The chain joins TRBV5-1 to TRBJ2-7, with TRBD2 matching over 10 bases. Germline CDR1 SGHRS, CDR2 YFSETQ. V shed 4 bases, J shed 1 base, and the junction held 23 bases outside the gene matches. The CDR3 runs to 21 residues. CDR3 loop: CASSPVSGTQWRTSGSYEQYF. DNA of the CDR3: TGCGCCAGCAGCCCCGTCTCGGGGACTCAATGGAGGACTAGCGGTTCCTACGAGCAGTACTTC.

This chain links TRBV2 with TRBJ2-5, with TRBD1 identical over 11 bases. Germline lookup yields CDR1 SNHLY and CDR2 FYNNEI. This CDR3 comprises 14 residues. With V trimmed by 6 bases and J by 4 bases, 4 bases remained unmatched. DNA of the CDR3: TGTGCCAGCAGGGGGACAGGGGGAGGAGAGACCCAGTACTTC. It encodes CASRGTGGGETQYF.

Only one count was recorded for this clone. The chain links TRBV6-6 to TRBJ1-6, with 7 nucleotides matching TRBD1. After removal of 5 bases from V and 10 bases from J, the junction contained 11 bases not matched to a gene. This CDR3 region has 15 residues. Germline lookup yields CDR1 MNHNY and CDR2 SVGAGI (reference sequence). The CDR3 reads CASSREQGWRSPLHF. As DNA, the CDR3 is TGTGCCAGCAGTAGGGAACAGGGGTGGCGATCACCCCTCCACTTT.

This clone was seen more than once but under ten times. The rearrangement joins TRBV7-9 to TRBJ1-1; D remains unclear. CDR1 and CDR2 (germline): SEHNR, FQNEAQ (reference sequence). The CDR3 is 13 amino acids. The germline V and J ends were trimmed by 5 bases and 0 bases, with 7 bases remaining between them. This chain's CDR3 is CASSQIMNTEAFF. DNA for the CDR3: TGTGCCAGCAGCCAGATTATGAACACTGAAGCTTTCTTT.

As DNA, the CDR3 is TGTGCCTGGAGTGTGTCCAGGGCGGGAGAGCAGTACTTC. It is translated as CAWSVSRAGEQYF. The V and J genes are TRBV30 and TRBJ2-7; D may be TRBD2 (6 bases). Trimming took off 0 bases at V and 7 bases at J, with 13 bases between the two ends. The CDR3 contains 13 residues. The germline V gene has CDR1 GTSNPN and CDR2 SVGIG (reference sequence).

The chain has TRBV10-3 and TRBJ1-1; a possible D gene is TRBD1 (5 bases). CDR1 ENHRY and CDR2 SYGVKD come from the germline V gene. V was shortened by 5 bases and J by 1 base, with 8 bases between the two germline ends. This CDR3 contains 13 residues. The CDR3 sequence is CAISRQGNTEAFF. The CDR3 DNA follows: TGTGCCATCAGTAGGCAGGGGAACACTGAAGCTTTCTTT.

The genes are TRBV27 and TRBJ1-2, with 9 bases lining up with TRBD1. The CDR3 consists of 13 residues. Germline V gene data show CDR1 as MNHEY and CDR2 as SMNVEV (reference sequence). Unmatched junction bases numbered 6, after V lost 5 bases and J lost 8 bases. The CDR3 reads CASSRTGVYGYTF. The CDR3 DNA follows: TGTGCCAGCAGTAGGACAGGGGTTTACGGCTACACCTTC.

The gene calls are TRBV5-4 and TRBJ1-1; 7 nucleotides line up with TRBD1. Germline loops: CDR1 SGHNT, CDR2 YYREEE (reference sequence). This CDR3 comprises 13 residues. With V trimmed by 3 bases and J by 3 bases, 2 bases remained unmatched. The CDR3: CASSWTGDTEAFF. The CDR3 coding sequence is TGTGCCAGCAGCTGGACAGGAGACACTGAAGCTTTCTTT.

CDR3 sequence reads: CASSARWDTGMSRNTIYF. The CDR3 region has the DNA TGTGCCAGCAGCGCTCGGTGGGACACTGGAATGTCGCGAAACACCATATATTTT. The chain combines TRBV9 with TRBJ1-3, with a possible D match to TRBD1 (6 bases). The length of the CDR3 is 18 residues. CDR1 SGDLS and CDR2 YYNGEE come from the germline V gene. Trimming pared 3 bases from V and 5 bases from J, leaving 24 bases between.